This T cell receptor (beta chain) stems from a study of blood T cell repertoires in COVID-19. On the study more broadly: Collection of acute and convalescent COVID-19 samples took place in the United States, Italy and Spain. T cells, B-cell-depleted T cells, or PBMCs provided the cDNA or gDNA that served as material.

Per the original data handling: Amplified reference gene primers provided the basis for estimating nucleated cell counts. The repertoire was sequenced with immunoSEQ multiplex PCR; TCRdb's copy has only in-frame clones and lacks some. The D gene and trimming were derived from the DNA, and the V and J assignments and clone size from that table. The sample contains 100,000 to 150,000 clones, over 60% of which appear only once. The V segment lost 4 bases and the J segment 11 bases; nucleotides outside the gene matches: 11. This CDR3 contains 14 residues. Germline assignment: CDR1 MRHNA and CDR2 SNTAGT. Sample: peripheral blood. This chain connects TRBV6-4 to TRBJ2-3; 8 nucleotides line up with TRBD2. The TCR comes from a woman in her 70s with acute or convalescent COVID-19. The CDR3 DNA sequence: TGTGCCAGCAGTGCGGGGGGGCCTGCCGGGAGGCAGTATTTT. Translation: CASSAGGPAGRQYF.